This is a list of T cell receptor beta chains from one sample in a study of T-cell reconstitution after alpha-beta-depleted transplantation in children. TCRdb analysed the PCR reads with MiXCR anew, one entry per CDR3 protein. The data hold about 980,000 distinct CDR3 sequences, with about 30% observed a single time. The starting material was PBMCs, mostly from graft donor cells, obtained 360 days after TCRalphabeta/CD19-depleted stem cell transplant. These receptors came from a boy less than two years old who had a stem cell transplant for SCID, so the T cells may come from the graft donor. The CDR3 runs from the conserved cysteine through the conserved F or W. Fields, in order: V gene, J gene, clone size, D gene, CDR3 protein, CDR3 DNA. A D gene is named only where the DNA matches it firmly. Clone size appears in some rows only: once, few, many, or a class for an expanded clone.

v_call: TRBV5-1; j_call: TRBJ1-1; clone_size: few; d_call: TRBD1; cdr3_aa: CASSLGYRGVNTEAFF; cdr3_nt: TGCGCCAGCAGCTTGGGTTACAGGGGGGTAAACACTGAAGCTTTCTTT
v_call: TRBV10-3; j_call: TRBJ2-1; clone_size: few; d_call: TRBD2; cdr3_aa: CAITLAGDNEQFF; cdr3_nt: TGTGCCATCACTCTAGCGGGGGACAATGAGCAGTTCTTC
v_call: TRBV15; j_call: TRBJ2-1; clone_size: .; d_call: .; cdr3_aa: CATSREAYTWDEQFF; cdr3_nt: TGTGCCACCAGCAGAGAGGCCTACACCTGGGATGAGCAGTTCTTC
v_call: TRBV20-1; j_call: TRBJ2-5; clone_size: few; d_call: TRBD2; cdr3_aa: CSASTSGVVQETQYF; cdr3_nt: TGCAGTGCTTCGACTAGCGGAGTCGTCCAAGAGACCCAGTACTTC
v_call: TRBV11-2; j_call: TRBJ2-5; clone_size: .; d_call: .; cdr3_aa: CASSPPSGALETQYF; cdr3_nt: TGTGCCAGCAGCCCTCCCTCCGGGGCCCTCGAGACCCAGTACTTC
v_call: TRBV29-1; j_call: TRBJ2-3; clone_size: .; d_call: TRBD2; cdr3_aa: CSVAAGTTRTDTQYF; cdr3_nt: TGCAGCGTTGCCGCGGGGACTACCCGCACAGATACGCAGTATTTT
v_call: TRBV20-1; j_call: TRBJ2-7; clone_size: many; d_call: .; cdr3_aa: CSAPGGQNYEQYF; cdr3_nt: TGCAGTGCTCCCGGGGGACAGAATTACGAGCAGTACTTC
v_call: TRBV7-9; j_call: TRBJ2-5; clone_size: .; d_call: .; cdr3_aa: CASSPEVQETQYF; cdr3_nt: TGTGCCAGCAGCCCCGAAGTCCAAGAGACCCAGTACTTC
v_call: TRBV5-6; j_call: TRBJ2-5; clone_size: few; d_call: .; cdr3_aa: CASTRPQETQYF; cdr3_nt: TGTGCCAGCACCCGGCCCCAAGAGACCCAGTACTTC
v_call: TRBV3-1; j_call: TRBJ2-2; clone_size: .; d_call: .; cdr3_aa: CASSHLASAVRWAGELFF; cdr3_nt: TGTGCCAGCAGCCATTTGGCCTCAGCTGTTCGATGGGCCGGGGAGCTGTTTTTT
v_call: TRBV4-3; j_call: TRBJ2-5; clone_size: .; d_call: TRBD1; cdr3_aa: CASSQDLRQGWGETQYF; cdr3_nt: TGCGCCAGCAGCCAAGATTTAAGACAGGGGTGGGGAGAGACCCAGTACTTC
v_call: TRBV7-2; j_call: TRBJ2-7; clone_size: many; d_call: .; cdr3_aa: CASSLGSTALREQYF; cdr3_nt: TGTGCCAGCAGCTTAGGATCGACGGCCTTGAGAGAGCAGTACTTC
v_call: TRBV25-1; j_call: TRBJ2-2; clone_size: .; d_call: .; cdr3_aa: CASSAVGGELFF; cdr3_nt: TGTGCCAGCAGTGCCGTTGGCGGGGAGCTGTTTTTT
v_call: TRBV7-9; j_call: TRBJ2-3; clone_size: once; d_call: TRBD1; cdr3_aa: CANSFAWGQRLTDTQYF; cdr3_nt: TGTGCCAACAGCTTCGCTTGGGGACAGAGACTCACAGATACGCAGTATTTT
v_call: TRBV20-1; j_call: TRBJ1-3; clone_size: .; d_call: .; cdr3_aa: CSASPLGSSGNTIYF; cdr3_nt: TGCAGTGCTAGCCCGCTCGGTAGCTCTGGAAACACCATATATTTT
v_call: TRBV5-1; j_call: TRBJ2-2; clone_size: .; d_call: .; cdr3_aa: CASGGVETGELFF; cdr3_nt: TGCGCCAGCGGGGGTGTCGAGACCGGGGAGCTGTTTTTT
v_call: TRBV4-1; j_call: TRBJ2-3; clone_size: .; d_call: .; cdr3_aa: CASSQEVSITDPMITQYF; cdr3_nt: TGCGCCAGCAGCCAAGAAGTTAGCATCACGGACCCTATGATTACGCAGTATTTT
v_call: TRBV20-1; j_call: TRBJ2-5; clone_size: .; d_call: .; cdr3_aa: CSAGDTKQETQYF; cdr3_nt: TGCAGTGCTGGAGACACCAAACAAGAGACCCAGTACTTC
v_call: TRBV6-1; j_call: TRBJ2-1; clone_size: few; d_call: TRBD2; cdr3_aa: CASSDRGGVSEQFF; cdr3_nt: TGTGCCAGCAGCGACCGGGGGGGCGTCTCTGAGCAGTTCTTC
v_call: TRBV12-3/TRBV12-4; j_call: TRBJ2-5; clone_size: few; d_call: TRBD2; cdr3_aa: CASSLIPGGETQYF; cdr3_nt: TGTGCCAGCAGTTTAATCCCGGGGGGAGAGACCCAGTACTTC
v_call: TRBV7-9; j_call: TRBJ2-7; clone_size: .; d_call: TRBD1; cdr3_aa: CASSLGYQGAISHEQYF; cdr3_nt: TGTGCCAGCAGCTTAGGGTACCAGGGGGCTATCTCCCACGAGCAGTACTTC
v_call: TRBV7-2; j_call: TRBJ2-1; clone_size: few; d_call: .; cdr3_aa: CASSPPLRRNEQFF; cdr3_nt: TGTGCCAGCAGTCCCCCCCTACGGCGCAATGAGCAGTTCTTC
v_call: TRBV7-2; j_call: TRBJ1-5; clone_size: few; d_call: TRBD1; cdr3_aa: CAETGQDSNQPQHF; cdr3_nt: TGTGCAGAGACTGGACAGGATAGCAATCAGCCCCAGCATTTT
v_call: TRBV10-2; j_call: TRBJ1-6; clone_size: .; d_call: .; cdr3_aa: CASAHTRRENSPLHF; cdr3_nt: TGCGCCAGCGCACATACCCGAAGGGAAAATTCACCCCTCCACTTT
v_call: TRBV12-3/TRBV12-4; j_call: TRBJ1-2; clone_size: .; d_call: .; cdr3_aa: CASSFTGALHYGYTF; cdr3_nt: TGTGCCAGCAGTTTTACGGGGGCGCTTCACTATGGCTACACCTTC
v_call: TRBV30; j_call: TRBJ2-7; clone_size: few; d_call: .; cdr3_aa: CAWSVLEGTNHEQYF; cdr3_nt: TGTGCCTGGAGTGTACTCGAGGGGACGAACCACGAGCAGTACTTC
v_call: TRBV6-5; j_call: TRBJ2-3; clone_size: .; d_call: .; cdr3_aa: CASSYSRGHTDTQYF; cdr3_nt: TGTGCCAGCAGTTACTCGCGGGGACACACAGATACGCAGTATTTT
v_call: TRBV12-3/TRBV12-4; j_call: TRBJ2-1; clone_size: .; d_call: .; cdr3_aa: CASRREVSSYNEQFF; cdr3_nt: TGTGCCAGCAGGCGTGAAGTGAGCTCCTACAATGAGCAGTTCTTC
v_call: TRBV4-3; j_call: TRBJ2-1; clone_size: .; d_call: .; cdr3_aa: CASSQEWGTLRNNEQFF; cdr3_nt: TGCGCCAGCAGCCAAGAGTGGGGGACCCTTCGAAACAATGAGCAGTTCTTC
v_call: TRBV28; j_call: TRBJ1-1; clone_size: few; d_call: TRBD1; cdr3_aa: CASSLETGWGVWAEAFF; cdr3_nt: TGTGCCAGCAGCTTAGAGACAGGGTGGGGGGTTTGGGCTGAAGCTTTCTTT
v_call: TRBV28; j_call: TRBJ2-3; clone_size: few; d_call: TRBD2; cdr3_aa: CASCSFLGGGAGTDTQYF; cdr3_nt: TGTGCCAGCTGTTCTTTTTTGGGCGGGGGGGCTGGCACAGATACGCAGTATTTT
v_call: TRBV12-3/TRBV12-4; j_call: TRBJ2-1; clone_size: .; d_call: TRBD1; cdr3_aa: CASSIQGAYEQFF; cdr3_nt: TGTGCCAGCAGCATACAGGGGGCCTATGAGCAGTTCTTC
v_call: TRBV15; j_call: TRBJ2-2; clone_size: few; d_call: TRBD1; cdr3_aa: CATSRPGQGDTGELFF; cdr3_nt: TGTGCCACCAGCAGACCGGGACAGGGAGACACCGGGGAGCTGTTTTTT
v_call: TRBV9; j_call: TRBJ2-3; clone_size: few; d_call: .; cdr3_aa: CASSPPPGTQYF; cdr3_nt: TGTGCCAGCAGCCCCCCACCCGGTACGCAGTATTTT
v_call: TRBV4-1; j_call: TRBJ1-2; clone_size: few; d_call: TRBD1; cdr3_aa: CASSQLPGGGYGYTF; cdr3_nt: TGCGCCAGCAGCCAACTCCCAGGGGGCGGCTATGGCTACACCTTC
v_call: TRBV10-3; j_call: TRBJ1-5; clone_size: few; d_call: .; cdr3_aa: CAISELGQPQHF; cdr3_nt: TGTGCCATCAGTGAGTTGGGTCAGCCCCAGCATTTT
v_call: TRBV3-1; j_call: TRBJ2-5; clone_size: .; d_call: .; cdr3_aa: CASSQDSTGWVETQYF; cdr3_nt: TGTGCCAGCAGCCAAGATAGTACAGGGTGGGTGGAGACCCAGTACTTC
v_call: TRBV12-3/TRBV12-4; j_call: TRBJ2-3; clone_size: .; d_call: .; cdr3_aa: CASSLALAGGMVGSTDTQYF; cdr3_nt: TGTGCCAGCAGTTTAGCGCTGGCAGGGGGGATGGTGGGATCCACAGATACGCAGTATTTT
v_call: TRBV7-3; j_call: TRBJ1-3; clone_size: .; d_call: .; cdr3_aa: CASSLSPSAGNTIYF; cdr3_nt: TGTGCCAGCAGCTTATCTCCCTCGGCTGGAAACACCATATATTTT
v_call: TRBV4-1; j_call: TRBJ2-2; clone_size: .; d_call: TRBD1; cdr3_aa: CASSQEDRARTGELFF; cdr3_nt: TGCGCCAGCAGCCAAGAGGACAGGGCGCGCACCGGGGAGCTGTTTTTT
v_call: TRBV4-3; j_call: TRBJ2-2; clone_size: .; d_call: .; cdr3_aa: CASSQDRSRLNTGELFF; cdr3_nt: TGCGCCAGCAGCCAAGATAGGAGCAGGTTAAACACCGGGGAGCTGTTTTTT
v_call: TRBV7-3; j_call: TRBJ2-3; clone_size: .; d_call: .; cdr3_aa: CASSLTIPDTQYF; cdr3_nt: TGTGCCAGCAGCTTAACTATCCCAGATACGCAGTATTTT
v_call: TRBV28; j_call: TRBJ1-1; clone_size: .; d_call: TRBD1; cdr3_aa: CASWTGLNTEAFF; cdr3_nt: TGTGCCAGCTGGACAGGTTTGAACACTGAAGCTTTCTTT
v_call: TRBV5-1; j_call: TRBJ2-3; clone_size: many; d_call: .; cdr3_aa: CASSELLFTRDTQYF; cdr3_nt: TGCGCCAGCAGCGAACTACTATTTACAAGAGATACGCAGTATTTT
v_call: TRBV28; j_call: TRBJ2-5; clone_size: .; d_call: .; cdr3_aa: CASRFPGAPQYF; cdr3_nt: TGTGCCAGCAGGTTCCCCGGTGCCCCCCAGTACTTC
v_call: TRBV12-3/TRBV12-4; j_call: TRBJ2-1; clone_size: few; d_call: .; cdr3_aa: CASSFGNQGPQIDEQFF; cdr3_nt: TGTGCCAGCAGTTTTGGAAACCAGGGTCCCCAAATCGATGAGCAGTTCTTC
v_call: TRBV10-3; j_call: TRBJ2-1; clone_size: .; d_call: TRBD1; cdr3_aa: CAISRGQQNEQFF; cdr3_nt: TGTGCCATCAGCCGGGGACAGCAGAATGAGCAGTTCTTC
v_call: TRBV5-5; j_call: TRBJ2-1; clone_size: .; d_call: .; cdr3_aa: CASSLSTGVEREQFF; cdr3_nt: TGTGCCAGCAGCTTGTCAACCGGGGTAGAGAGGGAGCAGTTCTTC